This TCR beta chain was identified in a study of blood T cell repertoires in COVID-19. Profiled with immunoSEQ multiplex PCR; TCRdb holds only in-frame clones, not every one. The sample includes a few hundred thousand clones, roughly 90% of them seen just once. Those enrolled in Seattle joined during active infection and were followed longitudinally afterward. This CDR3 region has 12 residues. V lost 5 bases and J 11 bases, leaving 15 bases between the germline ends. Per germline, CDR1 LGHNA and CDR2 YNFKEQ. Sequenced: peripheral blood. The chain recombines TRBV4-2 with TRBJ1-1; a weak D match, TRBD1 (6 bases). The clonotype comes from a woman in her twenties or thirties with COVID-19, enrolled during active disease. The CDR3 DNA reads TGTGCCAGCAGCAGAACAGGGCAGAGCGCTTTCTTT. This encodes CASSRTGQSAFF.